The 22 T cell receptor beta chains below were found in one sample sequenced in a study of cytomegalovirus exposure and HLA in healthy donors. PCR involved 60 Vbeta and 13 Jbeta primers. Profiling relied on immunoSEQ multiplex PCR, and the TCRdb table lists in-frame clones only, not all of them. The table includes fewer than 250,000 clones, nearly 80% detected once. Sequenced: PBMCs. The receptors stem from a male donor in good health and CMV-seronegative.

V and J are TRBV7-9 and TRBJ2-3, with a possible D match to TRBD2 (6 bases). Germline CDR1 reads SEHNR; CDR2 reads FQNEAQ (reference sequence). This CDR3 comprises 16 residues. With 1 base removed from V and 0 bases from J, the gap between germline ends came to 11 bases. CDR3 in DNA: TGTGCCAGCAGCTTAGTAGCGGACTCTAGCACAGATACGCAGTATTTT. Translating it yields CASSLVADSSTDTQYF.

The chain recombines TRBV19 with TRBJ2-2; no firm D call. Trimming shortened V by 3 bases and J by 4 bases, and 9 bases separated the two germline ends. This CDR3 has 14 amino acids. From germline, CDR1 is LNHDA and CDR2 SQIVND (reference sequence). DNA for the CDR3: TGTGCCAGTAGTATCCCTTCCCCCACCGGGGAGCTGTTTTTT. It specifies CASSIPSPTGELFF. The full variable domain, its missing parts supplied by reference TRBV19 and TRBJ2-2, is DGGITQSPKYLFRKEGQNVTLSCEQNLNHDAMYWYRQDPGQGLRLIYYSQIVNDFQKGDIAEGYSVSREKKESFPLTVTSAQKNPTAFYLCASSIPSPTGELFFGEGSRLTVL.

This chain links TRBV5-4 with TRBJ1-2; 10 bases align to TRBD1. The length of the CDR3 is 16 residues. CDR1 is SGHNT and CDR2 is YYREEE in the germline V gene (reference sequence). The J segment lost 4 bases and the V segment lost 4 bases, leaving 10 bases of the junction unmatched. This CDR3 reads CASSLRGQGEVYGYTF. DNA for the CDR3: TGTGCCAGCAGCCTCCGAGGACAGGGGGAGGTCTATGGCTACACCTTC. The variable domain in full, with the rest retrieved from reference TRBV5-4 and TRBJ1-2, is ETGVTQSPTHLIKTRGQQVTLRCSSQSGHNTVSWYQQALGQGPQFIFQYYREEENGRGNFPPRFSGLQFPNYSSELNVNALELDDSALYLCASSLRGQGEVYGYTFGSGTRLTVV.

The chain carries TRBV6-4 and TRBJ1-4; D unresolved. The CDR3 is 14 amino acids. The germline V and J ends were trimmed by 6 bases and 7 bases, with 15 bases remaining between them. CDR1 and CDR2 from the germline V gene are MRHNA and SNTAGT. The CDR3, as DNA: TGTGCCAGCAGCAAGGACCCGGGAGGTGAAAAACTGTTTTTT. It yields the protein CASSKDPGGEKLFF.

CDR3 nucleotides: TGTGCCAGCAGTGAAACCCTCCGAGTTTTTCTGGTGGAGCAGTACTTC. Amino acid sequence: CASSETLRVFLVEQYF. The chain recombines TRBV6-1 with TRBJ2-7; D not resolved. Between the trimmed V and J ends, which lost 2 bases and 7 bases, there was a span of 21 bases. The CDR3 covers 16 residues. The germline V gene encodes CDR1 MNHNS and CDR2 SASEGT.

This clone occurred a few times. CDR3 sequence: CASSLLYSNQPQHF. The CDR3 bases are TGTGCCAGCAGCTTGTTGTATAGCAATCAGCCCCAGCATTTT. V is TRBV5-6 and J is TRBJ1-5; D unclear. The CDR3 has 14 residues. Deletions cut 1 base from V and 0 bases from J, with 5 bases between. Germline loops: CDR1 SGHDT, CDR2 YYEEEE.

A remark on this clone: Compared with germline, one end of the junction differs, possibly owing to a read error. Written as DNA, the CDR3 is TGTTCCAGCAGCTTAGATTGGGGCAGGGGGCGCGAGCAGTACTTC. Amino acids: CSSSLDWGRGREQYF. The chain joins TRBV7-9 to TRBJ2-7; TRBD1 aligns across 8 bases. CDR3 size: 15 residues. Per germline, CDR1 SEHNR and CDR2 FQNEAQ (reference sequence).

This clone has a handful of counts. The V and J genes are TRBV5-6 and TRBJ2-7; weak D call: TRBD2 (6 bases). This CDR3 has 14 amino acids. Germline values: CDR1 SGHDT, CDR2 YYEEEE. The V gene lost 7 bases and the J gene lost 4 bases, with 18 bases spanning the gap. CDR3 loop: CASHLLRDFYEQYF. CDR3 nucleotides: TGTGCCAGCCACCTTTTGCGGGATTTTTACGAGCAGTACTTC. Complete variable domain (other parts from reference TRBV5-6 and TRBJ2-7): DAGVTQSPTHLIKTRGQQVTLRCSPKSGHDTVSWYQQALGQGPQFIFQYYEEEERQRGNFPDRFSGHQFPNYSSELNVNALLLGDSALYLCASHLLRDFYEQYFGPGTRLTVT.

The chain has TRBV25-1 and TRBJ2-3; 11 bases align to TRBD2. The CDR3 extends over 15 amino acids. The V segment lost 5 bases and the J segment 1 base; nucleotides outside the gene matches: 2. Germline V gene data show CDR1 as MGHDK and CDR2 as SYGVNS. The chain's CDR3 is CASSPTSGGTDTQYF. DNA for the CDR3: TGTGCCAGCAGTCCGACTAGCGGGGGCACAGATACGCAGTATTTT. Complete variable domain (other parts from reference TRBV25-1 and TRBJ2-3): EADIYQTPRYLVIGTGKKITLECSQTMGHDKMYWYQQDPGMELHLIHYSYGVNSTEKGDLSSESTVSRIRTEHFPLTLESARPSHTSQYLCASSPTSGGTDTQYFGPGTRLTVL.

V gene TRBV19 combines with J gene TRBJ2-1, with TRBD2 identical over 10 bases. The CDR3 runs 19 residues. V shed 3 bases and J 0 bases; nucleotides not matched to a gene: 11. The germline V gene has CDR1 LNHDA and CDR2 SQIVND (reference sequence). As DNA, the CDR3 is TGTGCCAGTAGTATCCCACCAGGACTAGCGGCCCGCTCCTACAATGAGCAGTTCTTC. Protein sequence: CASSIPPGLAARSYNEQFF.

The chain has TRBV27 and TRBJ2-2, with TRBD2 identical over 9 bases. V lost 1 base and J lost 3; bases outside the gene matches: 9. Germline V gene lookup returns CDR1 MNHEY and CDR2 SMNVEV (reference sequence). The CDR3 totals 18 residues. CDR3 loop: CASSLLLRGGPDTGELFF. In DNA form, the CDR3 reads TGTGCCAGCAGTTTATTGCTGCGGGGGGGCCCGGACACCGGGGAGCTGTTTTTT.

This chain connects TRBV5-1 to TRBJ2-7, with 8 bases aligning to TRBD1. Trimming cost V 5 bases and J 5 bases; bases outside gene matches: 12. The CDR3 runs to 15 residues. CDR1 and CDR2 from the germline V gene are SGHRS and YFSETQ. CDR3 sequence (DNA): TGCGCCAGCAGACCCGTTCCGACAGGGGACAACGAGCAGTACTTC. Translating it yields CASRPVPTGDNEQYF.

This clone has more than one count but fewer than ten. This chain connects TRBV4-1 to TRBJ1-5, with 8 bases matching TRBD1. The V gene's germline CDR1 is MGHRA and CDR2 YSYEKL. CDR3 length: 16 residues. Losses at the gene ends were 2 bases for V and 6 bases for J; bases not matched to a gene: 9. The CDR3: CASSQTGAQGAQPQHF. As DNA, the CDR3 is TGCGCCAGCAGCCAAACCGGGGCCCAGGGGGCTCAGCCCCAGCATTTT.

The chain couples TRBV5-1 to TRBJ2-7; 16 bases align to TRBD2. The trim removed 4 bases at V and 2 bases at J, leaving 6 bases unmatched. CDR3 length: 17 residues. Germline assignment: CDR1 SGHRS and CDR2 YFSETQ. The CDR3 loop is CASSGGLAGGQTYEQYF. CDR3 nucleotides: TGCGCCAGCAGCGGGGGACTAGCGGGGGGGCAGACCTACGAGCAGTACTTC.

The chain employs TRBV15 and TRBJ1-4; D unclear. Deletions cut 5 bases from V and 0 bases from J, with 10 bases between. The CDR3 runs to 15 residues. Germline CDR1 and CDR2: LNHNV and YYDKDF (reference sequence). CDR3 region: CATSLESTTNEKLFF. CDR3 DNA sequence: TGTGCCACCAGCTTAGAGTCAACAACTAATGAAAAACTGTTTTTT. Looking up the rest from reference TRBV15 and TRBJ1-4 gives the full variable domain: DAMVIQNPRYQVTQFGKPVTLSCSQTLNHNVMYWYQQKSSQAPKLLFHYYDKDFNNEADTPDNFQSRRPNTSFCFLDIRSPGLGDTAMYLCATSLESTTNEKLFFGSGTQLSVL.

CDR3 bases: TGTGCCAGCAGGACAGGTACGGGCTACACCTTC. Translation gives CASRTGTGYTF. This rearrangement joins TRBV7-2 to TRBJ1-2; tentative D call: TRBD1 (6 bases). V lost 6 bases to trimming and J lost 8 bases, with 10 bases between them. The CDR3 has 11 residues. The germline V gene has CDR1 SGHTA and CDR2 FQGNSA.

This sequence joins TRBV13 and TRBJ2-1; D remains ambiguous. The V gene lost 1 base and the J gene lost 9 bases, with 10 bases spanning the gap. The CDR3 sequence is 13 residues long. Germline lookup yields CDR1 PRHDT and CDR2 FYEKMQ (reference sequence). The CDR3 spells CASSLVRRSEQFF. The CDR3, as DNA: TGTGCCAGCAGCTTAGTTCGCCGTAGTGAGCAGTTCTTC.

The chain couples TRBV7-9 to TRBJ1-1, with D possibly TRBD1 on 6 matching bases. V lost 4 bases and J lost 0, with 18 bases in between. CDR3 size: 17 residues. Germline CDR1 is SEHNR and CDR2 is FQNEAQ (reference sequence). The CDR3 loop reads CASSSSLRGHVNTEAFF. The CDR3 coding sequence is TGTGCCAGCAGCTCCTCCCTCAGGGGACACGTGAACACTGAAGCTTTCTTT.

The chain is built from TRBV15 and TRBJ2-3; the match to TRBD1 covers 11 bases. V shed 8 bases and J 7 bases; nucleotides not matched to a gene: 5. Per germline, CDR1 LNHNV and CDR2 YYDKDF (reference sequence). This CDR3 is 13 amino acids long. The CDR3: CATGTGGVNTQYF. CDR3 DNA sequence: TGTGCCACCGGGACAGGGGGGGTAAATACGCAGTATTTT.

The chain couples TRBV6-5 to TRBJ1-4; D gene unclear. Deletions cut 4 bases from V and 7 bases from J, with 13 bases between. The CDR3 sequence is 14 residues long. The germline gives CDR1 MNHEY, CDR2 SVGAGI. CDR3 residues: CASSLGGNVEKLFF. The CDR3 DNA follows: TGTGCCAGCAGTTTGGGAGGGAACGTTGAAAAACTGTTTTTT.

The V call is TRBV18, the J call TRBJ1-5; possible D gene TRBD1, 6 bases. The CDR3 extends over 16 amino acids. The ends were cut back, 3 bases at V and 3 bases at J, with 15 bases in the middle. Germline assignment: CDR1 KGHSH and CDR2 LQKENI. The CDR3 sequence: CASSPAGGGPNQPQHF. The CDR3 nucleotides read TGTGCCAGCTCACCCGCCGGGGGGGGGCCCAATCAGCCCCAGCATTTT.

This rearrangement joins TRBV7-2 to TRBJ1-2; D ambiguous. V lost 2 bases and J lost 4, with 11 bases in between. Germline assignment: CDR1 SGHTA and CDR2 FQGNSA. CDR3 length equals 14 residues. The CDR3 DNA reads TGTGCCAGCAGCTTAAGTAGTGCTGCCTATGGCTACACCTTC. Amino acid sequence: CASSLSSAAYGYTF.